Listed below are T cell receptor beta chains from one sample, sequenced in a study of control samples from healthy donors and cancer patients. Method: immunoSEQ multiplex PCR; TCRdb's copy keeps in-frame clones and lacks some. The data contain 150,000 to 200,000 clones, 96% of them singletons. Sequencing was performed on blood. Receptor source: a woman aged 25 to 39 in good health. The CDR3 runs from the conserved cysteine through the conserved F or W. A D gene is named only where the DNA matches it firmly. Part of the rows lack a size; the others show once, few, many or a class for expanded clones.

>TRBV29-1|NA|TRBJ1-4|NA
TGCAGCGTTACCAGACAGCCGATGAATGAAAAACTGTTTTTT
CSVTRQPMNEKLFF
>TRBV7-9|NA|TRBJ1-1|NA
TGTGCCAGCAGCTGGGAAGGCAGTATCACTGAAGCTTTCTTT
CASSWEGSITEAFF
>TRBV11-2|NA|TRBJ1-4|TRBD1
TGTGCCAGCAGGGCGGAAAGAGGACAGGGATCGGGTGAAAAACTGTTTTTT
CASRAERGQGSGEKLFF
>TRBV5-6|NA|TRBJ2-7|NA
TGTGCCAGCAGCTTACGTTATGGATCAAGCTCCTACGAGCAGTACTTC
CASSLRYGSSSYEQYF
>TRBV2|NA|TRBJ2-1|NA
TGTGCCAGCAGTACACGGTCCGGGGAAACCTACAATGAGCAGTTCTTC
CASSTRSGETYNEQFF
>TRBV5-1|NA|TRBJ1-2|NA
TGCGCCAGCAGCTTGGAAGGGGGAATCGGCTATGGCTACACCTTC
CASSLEGGIGYGYTF
>TRBV10-3|once|TRBJ1-2|NA
TGTGCCATCAGTGTTTCGCCCGAGGACTATGGCTACACCTTC
CAISVSPEDYGYTF
>TRBV6-6|NA|TRBJ1-5|TRBD1
TGTGCCAGCAGTTACTTTACAGGGGGAGATCAGCCCCAGCATTTT
CASSYFTGGDQPQHF
>TRBV5-1|NA|TRBJ1-6|NA
TGCGCCAGCAGATTCGACACGGCTAATTCACCCCTCCACTTT
CASRFDTANSPLHF
>TRBV19|NA|TRBJ2-6|TRBD1
TGTGCCAGTAGTACCTTCGACAGGGGGCGATCTGGGGCCAACGTCCTGACTTTC
CASSTFDRGRSGANVLTF
>TRBV3-1/TRBV3-2|NA|TRBJ2-2|NA
TGTGCCAGCAGCCAGGGCCTCATCACCGGGGAGCTGTTTTTT
CASSQGLITGELFF